This TCR beta chain was sequenced for a study of blood T cell repertoires in COVID-19. Germline V lookup: CDR1 LGHNA, CDR2 YNFKEQ. V gave up 0 bases and J gave up 6 bases, with 25 bases separating them. The CDR3 has 19 amino acids. Study processing details: Estimates of nucleated cell counts were drawn from the amplification of reference gene primers. Method: immunoSEQ multiplex PCR; TCRdb's copy keeps in-frame clones and lacks some. The DNA was the basis for D and trimming; V, J and clone size are from that table. The repertoire has approximately 50,000 clones, around 86% of them found once; the top ten carry roughly 15%.

The sequence came from a human donor in a cohort sampled during active COVID-19. The gene calls are TRBV4-2 and TRBJ2-3; TRBD1 is a possible D gene (6 bases). Sequenced: peripheral blood. The CDR3 region has the DNA TGTGCCAGCAGCCAAGAGGGGGCGATTGGGACACCCTTTATTGATACGCAGTATTTT. Translation gives CASSQEGAIGTPFIDTQYF.